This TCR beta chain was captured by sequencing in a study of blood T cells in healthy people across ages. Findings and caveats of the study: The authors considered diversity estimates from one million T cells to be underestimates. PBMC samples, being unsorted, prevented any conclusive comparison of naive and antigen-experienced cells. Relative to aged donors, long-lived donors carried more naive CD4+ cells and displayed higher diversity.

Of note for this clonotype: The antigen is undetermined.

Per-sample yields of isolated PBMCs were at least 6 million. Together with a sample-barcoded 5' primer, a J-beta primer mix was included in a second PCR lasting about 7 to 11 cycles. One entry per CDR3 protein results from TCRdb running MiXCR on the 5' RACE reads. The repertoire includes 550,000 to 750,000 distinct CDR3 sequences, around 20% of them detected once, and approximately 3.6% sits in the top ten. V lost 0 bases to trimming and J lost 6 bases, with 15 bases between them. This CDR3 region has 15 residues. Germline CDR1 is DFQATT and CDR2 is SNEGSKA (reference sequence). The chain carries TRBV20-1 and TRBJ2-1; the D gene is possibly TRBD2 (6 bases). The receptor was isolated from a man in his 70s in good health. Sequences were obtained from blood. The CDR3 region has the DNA TGCAGTGCTAGAGACGGGAGTCGCTCCGGCAATGAGCAGTTCTTC. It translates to CSARDGSRSGNEQFF.